In its sample, the clone carrying this T cell receptor (beta chain) was seen once. These data are taken from a study of control samples from healthy donors and cancer patients. CDR1 and CDR2 (germline): ENHRY, SYGVKD. V lost 7 bases and J 4 bases, leaving 17 bases between the germline ends. This CDR3 has 15 amino acids. The repertoire was sequenced with immunoSEQ multiplex PCR; TCRdb's copy has only in-frame clones and lacks some. The sample carries 100,000 to 150,000 clones, roughly 89% recorded once. This TCR derives from a man aged 50 or older with head and neck cancer. The gene calls are TRBV10-3 and TRBJ1-3; no clear D. Sequenced input: PBMCs. The CDR3 sequence: CAIKASSGSGNTIYF. The CDR3 DNA reads TGTGCCATCAAGGCCTCTTCGGGGTCGGGAAACACCATATATTTT.